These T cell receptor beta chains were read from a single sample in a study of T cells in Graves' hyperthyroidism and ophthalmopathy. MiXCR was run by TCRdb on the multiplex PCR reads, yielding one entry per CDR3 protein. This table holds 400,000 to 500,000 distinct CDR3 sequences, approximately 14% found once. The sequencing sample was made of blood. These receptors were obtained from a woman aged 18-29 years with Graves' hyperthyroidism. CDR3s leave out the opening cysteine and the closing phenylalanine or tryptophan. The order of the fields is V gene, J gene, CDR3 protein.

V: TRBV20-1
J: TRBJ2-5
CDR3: SAPGRAFQETQY

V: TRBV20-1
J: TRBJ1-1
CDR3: SARLSTLDPEAF

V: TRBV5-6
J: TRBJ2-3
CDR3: ASSLGTSGRLFTDTQY

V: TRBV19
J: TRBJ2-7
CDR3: ASSIVGAGVEQY

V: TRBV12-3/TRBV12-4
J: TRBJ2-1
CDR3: ASSLGGTGGYNEQF

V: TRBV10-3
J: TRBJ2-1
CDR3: AISERAKDGDNEQF

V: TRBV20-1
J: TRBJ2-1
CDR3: SARGTSGSENNEQF

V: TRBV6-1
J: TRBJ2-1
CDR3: ASSPHSSVTTYNEQF

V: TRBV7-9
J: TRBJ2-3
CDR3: ASSLALAQTDTQY

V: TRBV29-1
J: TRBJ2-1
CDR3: SVEAGGHGEQF

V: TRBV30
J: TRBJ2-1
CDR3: AWSVADEQF

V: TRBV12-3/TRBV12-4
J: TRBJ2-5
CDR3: ASSFRQGETQY

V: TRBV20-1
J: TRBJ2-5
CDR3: SARGTSGRDQETQY

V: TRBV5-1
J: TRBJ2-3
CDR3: ASSPGTGAGDTQY

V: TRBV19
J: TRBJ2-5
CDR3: ASSPWGLAGFQETQY

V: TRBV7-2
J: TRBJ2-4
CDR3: ASSSRSTSGVAKNIQY

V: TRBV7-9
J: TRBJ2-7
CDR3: ASSTDRNSYEQY

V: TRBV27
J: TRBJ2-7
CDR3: ASSLSGGASYEQY

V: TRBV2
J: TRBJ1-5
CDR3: ASAGRAGASNQPQH

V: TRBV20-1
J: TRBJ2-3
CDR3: SARDRVTDTQY

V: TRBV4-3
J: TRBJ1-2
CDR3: ASSPRPGDYGYT

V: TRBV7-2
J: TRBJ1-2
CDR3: ASSWGARDYGYT

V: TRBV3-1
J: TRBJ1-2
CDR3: ASSRGTGDGYT

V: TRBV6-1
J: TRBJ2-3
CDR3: ASRDRSDTQY

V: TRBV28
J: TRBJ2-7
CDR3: ASSLLRPYEQY

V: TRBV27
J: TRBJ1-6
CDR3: ASSVRIDSPLH

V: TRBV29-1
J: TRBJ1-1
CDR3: SVAGRVDTEAF

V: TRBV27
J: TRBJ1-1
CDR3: ASSLYPGQGNAF

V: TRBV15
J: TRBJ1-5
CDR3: ATSRDPGANQPQH

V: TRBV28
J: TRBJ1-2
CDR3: ASRLRRGRGTIYGYT

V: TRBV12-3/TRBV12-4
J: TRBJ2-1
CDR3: ASSSVLDEQF

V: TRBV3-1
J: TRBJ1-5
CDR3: ASSQGQGQPQH

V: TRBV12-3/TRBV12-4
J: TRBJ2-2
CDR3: ASTFDSRTGELF

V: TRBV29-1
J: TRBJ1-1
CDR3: SVAPKGVMAEAF

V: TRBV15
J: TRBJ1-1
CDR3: ATSRERQTPIAF